This T cell receptor beta chain is drawn from a study of CD8+ T cells in alopecia areata. Study-wide findings and caveats: Scalp lesions, especially in alopecia totalis/universalis, had higher clonality than normal scalp. Resident alphabeta T-cell populations of normal skin are likewise subject to sequencing in scalp samples.

To note about this clone: Its antigen is not identified. One end of the junction does not line up with germline, which may come from a read error.

Extraction of RNA preceded its reverse transcription into cDNA, which served as the sequencing template. Assay: immunoSEQ multiplex PCR; the TCRdb copy retains only in-frame clones and omits some. The sample shows some 170,000 clones, 59% of them seen only once. Alopecia areata patients gave lesional scalp punch biopsies and peripheral blood samples. Germline V gene data show CDR1 as KGHSH and CDR2 as LQKENI. The CDR3 totals 14 residues. This clonotype was sampled from a human donor with alopecia areata. The chain couples TRBV18 to TRBJ1-2; D might be TRBD1 (6 bases). Material: CD4+ T cells sorted from blood, obtained at week 0. CDR3 sequence (DNA): TGTGCCAGCTCACCAAACAGGGACGACTATGGCTTCACCTTC. Protein product: CASSPNRDDYGFTF.